This T cell receptor beta chain is drawn from a study of a mutant IDH1 vaccine in newly diagnosed glioma (dated by TCRdb to about 2021). With respect to the entire study: In the chemotherapy-containing groups, vaccination started alongside temozolomide cycles, whereas in patients who had radiotherapy alone it started 4-6 weeks after radiotherapy. Of the 32 patients who were treated, about 62% were male and roughly 38% were female, and the mean age was about 37 years. Before enrollment, most patients had been given radiochemotherapy with temozolomide as standard therapy, while the rest had received either radiotherapy alone or temozolomide alone. The week-35 safety follow-up took place at visit V12, and the week-47 end of study took place at visit V13. Six visits were used for peripheral blood collection: V03 (baseline), V05, V07, V10, V12 and V13. Longitudinal TCRB deep sequencing was done for some 26 treated patients, wherever samples were available for exploratory analyses.

Interpreted using the paper, the time point label stands for: week 47, end of study. Each vaccine dose was 300 ug of a 20-mer mutant IDH1 peptide in Montanide, given subcutaneously with topical imiquimod. Eight vaccinations were administered to patients in weeks 1, 3, 5, 7, 11, 15, 19 and 23, corresponding to visits V03 through V10. All donors had newly diagnosed IDH1-mutant astrocytomas of WHO grade 3 or 4 that showed loss of nuclear ATRX. The samples were drawn from NOA16, a multicentre, single-arm, open-label phase I trial in Germany that tested a mutant IDH1 peptide vaccine in humans for the first time. Genomic DNA for TCRB sequencing was extracted from EDTA blood using the DNeasy Blood and Tissue Kit. The CDR3 sequence holds 15 residues, the cysteine and phenylalanine included. The DNA shown is the 45-base CDR3, in frame from base 1. V gives up 7 bases and J gives up 1 base, and the segment between their germline ends measures 16 bases. According to the germline V gene (reference sequence), CDR1 reads LNHDA and CDR2 reads SQIVND.

The method behind the library was the immunoSEQ multiplex PCR assay. Following the manufacturer's protocol, the hsTCRB Kit was used to amplify rearranged TCR beta chain sequences. An Illumina MiSeq was used to sequence the TCRB libraries. The paper's data handling went like this. Demultiplexing, trimming and gene mapping were performed with the kit vendor's proprietary platform. The immuneACCESS repertoire file appears here via TCRdb, limited to in-frame rearrangements. These files lack a portion of the clones; in checked studies, under half of the deficit traces to unresolved V genes, and the cause of the others is not known. D and trimming come from the DNA, and the V and J calls and clone size come from that table. The sample table shows tens of thousands of clones, and 75% to 90% are seen once. The ten largest clonotypes hold more than 3% of the sample. Beyond this particular receptor, the publication reports: It was noted by the authors that analyses of patient blood samples could not be reproduced owing to sample limitations. Pseudoprogression appeared unrelated to alterations in the top peripheral T cell clonotypes detected by TCRB sequencing. Availability determined which PBMC samples were chosen for TCRB deep sequencing. Vaccine-induced immune responses across multiple MHC alleles were detected in over 85% of patients.

Turning to this clone: Its antigen target is currently unknown. Base quality data are lacking; no much larger clone is found one base away.

The sequences come from PBMCs, collected from a glioma patient whose treatment included an IDH1 peptide vaccine. The chain links TRBV19 with TRBJ1-2; a tentative D match to TRBD1 spans 5 bases. This sequence originates from a woman aged 50 to 60 with glioma. The nucleotide sequence is given as TGTGCCAGTAACAGAGAGGGGATGATTAACTATGGCTACACCTTC. This yields the protein CASNREGMINYGYTF. Full variable domain (CDR3 extended with the reference TRBV19 and TRBJ1-2 proteins): DGGITQSPKYLFRKEGQNVTLSCEQNLNHDAMYWYRQDPGQGLRLIYYSQIVNDFQKGDIAEGYSVSREKKESFPLTVTSAQKNPTAFYLCASNREGMINYGYTFGSGTRLTVV.